This T cell receptor beta chain was profiled in a study of siplizumab effects on memory and regulatory T cells. Regarding this clone: No antigen is known for it.

TCRdb keeps only in-frame clones here, not all; method: immunoSEQ multiplex PCR. This table holds some 100,000 clones, 80% to 95% found once. This CDR3 region has 11 residues. Germline assignment: CDR1 MNHNS and CDR2 SASEGT. V lost 2 bases and J 4 bases, leaving 3 bases between the germline ends. General study points: Significantly reduced by siplizumab was the cumulative frequency of alloreactive sequences, namely those traceable to unstimulated CD4+ memory cells. Among mappable alloreactive CD4+ clones, the Treg-derived fraction averaged approximately 70% with siplizumab versus less than 35% in controls. The study found naive T cells seemingly more diverse than memory cells and seemingly major alloresponse contributors.

This chain connects TRBV6-1 to TRBJ2-7; D uncertain. This receptor was identified in a human donor in good health. Sequenced sample: CD8+ T cells sorted from blood. Here the CDR3 reads CASSERYEQYF. In DNA, the CDR3 is TGTGCCAGCAGTGAAAGGTACGAGCAGTACTTC.